Listed here are 2 T cell receptor beta chains from one sample, sequenced in a study of Ad26.COV2.S vaccination and SARS-CoV-2 variants. This table comes from immunoSEQ multiplex PCR, and its TCRdb copy is limited to in-frame clones, with some not included. The sample has 300,000 to 400,000 clones; 80% to 90% are singletons. The sample's treatment: about 20 received Ad26.COV2.S at low or high dose, single or two shots; about 5 received placebo; per-sample allocation not given. Samples analyzed were those drawn on day 63 after the first vaccine or placebo injection. This material consisted of peripheral blood, taken in a trial of Ad26.COV2.S vaccine versus placebo. The receptors originated from a person aged 18 to 59 who received the Ad26.COV2.S COVID-19 vaccine or a placebo.

CDR3: CATSRDGTDFYGYTF. The CDR3 region has the DNA TGTGCCACCAGCAGAGATGGGACAGATTTCTATGGCTACACCTTC. The chain is built from TRBV15 and TRBJ1-2; 7 bases fit TRBD1. Looked up from germline, CDR1 is LNHNV and CDR2 is YYDKDF (reference sequence). The length of the CDR3 is 15 residues. The junction had 5 bases not matched to a gene; V was cut back by 0 bases and J by 4 bases.

CDR3 DNA sequence: TGTGCCAGCAGCGTTAGCGGGGACAGTTACAATGAGCAGTTCTTC. Translating it yields CASSVSGDSYNEQFF. The rearrangement uses TRBV9 and TRBJ2-1; possibly TRBD2 for D (8 bases). There are 15 residues in the CDR3. Germline loops: CDR1 SGDLS, CDR2 YYNGEE. The germline V and J ends were trimmed by 2 bases and 4 bases, with 13 bases remaining between them.